The 15 T cell receptor beta chains below all came from one sample that was sequenced in a study of shared clonotypes between healthy human individuals. Positive CCR7 selection of CD45RO-negative cells yielded the naive CD8 cells, and terminally differentiated effector memory CD45RA+ cells were excluded. Repertoires were generated with immunoSEQ multiplex PCR, while TCRdb's copy carries only in-frame clones and drops some. The table lists some 2.1 million clones, 93% of them singletons. The sequencing input was naive CD8+ T cells from PBMCs. These receptors all stem from a man between 18 and 35 years old in good health. Some clones in this sample may be carry-over from other donors' samples.

Concerning this clone: Other DNA variants within this sample encode the same CDR3. The chain has TRBV27 and TRBJ2-7; D is perhaps TRBD2 (7 bases). Germline V gene sequence: CDR1 MNHEY, CDR2 SMNVEV (reference sequence). Trimming removed 6 bases from V and 1 base from J, with 19 bases in between. The CDR3 covers 16 residues. The CDR3 nucleotides are TGTGCCAGCAGCCCTTCGGGGGGACAACGATCCTACGAGCAGTACTTC. The encoded protein is CASSPSGGQRSYEQYF.

V usage is TRBV19 and J usage is TRBJ1-5; D remains unclear. V was pared by 6 bases and J by 0 bases, with 9 bases between. The CDR3 loop spans 14 amino acids. Germline CDR1 reads LNHDA; CDR2 reads SQIVND (reference sequence). CDR3 DNA sequence: TGTGCCAGTAGCCCAGCTATTAGCAATCAGCCCCAGCATTTT. This gives the protein CASSPAISNQPQHF.

This chain connects TRBV30 to TRBJ2-1; D is unresolved. There are 13 residues in the CDR3. The V end was cut by 8 bases, the J end by 8 bases, with 19 bases between. CDR1 and CDR2 from the germline V gene are GTSNPN and SVGIG (reference sequence). The CDR3 is CAQAPDTGHEQFF. The CDR3 DNA reads as TGTGCCCAGGCCCCTGACACCGGCCATGAGCAGTTCTTC.

V usage is TRBV27 and J usage is TRBJ2-3, with 7 positions matching TRBD2. J lost 1 base, V lost 0 bases, and 4 bases had no gene match. CDR1 is MNHEY, CDR2 SMNVEV, per germline (reference sequence). The CDR3 sequence is 16 residues long. CDR3: CASSLSAGSGTDTQYF. The CDR3 DNA follows: TGTGCCAGCAGTTTATCAGCGGGATCAGGCACAGATACGCAGTATTTT.

The chain carries TRBV6-5 and TRBJ2-7; D remains ambiguous. Trimming removed 8 bases from V and 5 bases from J, with 19 bases in between. This CDR3 is built from 14 residues. In germline, CDR1 is MNHEY, CDR2 SVGAGI. CDR3 DNA sequence: TGTGCCAGCGGTCGGCAAATCCACGTCCACGAGCAGTACTTC. Amino acid sequence: CASGRQIHVHEQYF.

This chain uses TRBV27 with TRBJ2-2; tentative D call: TRBD1 (5 bases). CDR3 length: 16 residues. Germline V gene lookup returns CDR1 MNHEY and CDR2 SMNVEV (reference sequence). V lost 4 bases to trimming and J lost 4 bases, with 16 bases between them. This chain's CDR3 is CASSSPTGDGTGELFF. The CDR3, as DNA: TGTGCCAGCAGTTCTCCTACAGGAGACGGCACCGGGGAGCTGTTTTTT.

This chain joins TRBV19 and TRBJ2-7; possible D gene TRBD1, 5 bases. The ends were cut back, 3 bases at V and 7 bases at J, with 22 bases in the middle. From germline, CDR1 is LNHDA and CDR2 SQIVND (reference sequence). CDR3 size: 16 residues. As DNA, the CDR3 is TGTGCCAGTAGTATCCTGGCAGTCCCAGGGCCAGGGGAGCAGTACTTC. It translates to CASSILAVPGPGEQYF.

A remark on this clone: Other DNA sequences in the sample encode the same CDR3. This chain links TRBV10-3 with TRBJ1-4; D not resolved. V lost 0 bases, J lost 8 bases, and 4 bases lay in between. CDR1 and CDR2 from the germline V gene are ENHRY and SYGVKD. The CDR3 runs 12 residues. CDR3 sequence reads: CAISESSEKLFF. CDR3 nucleotide sequence: TGTGCCATCAGTGAGTCGAGCGAAAAACTGTTTTTT.

The chain employs TRBV7-2 and TRBJ2-5; possible D gene TRBD2, 6 bases. This CDR3 has 14 amino acids. Trimming pared 7 bases from V and 5 bases from J, leaving 17 bases between. Germline lookup yields CDR1 SGHTA and CDR2 FQGNSA. For the CDR3, the DNA is TGTGCCAGCACCTATAGGGTGGAGGGGGAGACCCAGTACTTC. Its translation is CASTYRVEGETQYF.

As concerns this clone: Other DNA sequences in the sample encode the same CDR3. The chain links TRBV27 to TRBJ1-1; possibly TRBD1 for D (6 bases). Trimming took 3 bases from V and 6 from J, leaving 11 bases between them. The CDR3 spans 13 residues. Germline lookup yields CDR1 MNHEY and CDR2 SMNVEV (reference sequence). The CDR3: CASSLGGGAEAFF. The CDR3 nucleotides read TGTGCCAGCAGTTTGGGAGGGGGTGCTGAAGCTTTCTTT.

This rearrangement joins TRBV10-3 to TRBJ2-7, with D perhaps assigned TRBD1 or TRBD2 (5 bases each). Germline-derived CDR1 and CDR2 are ENHRY and SYGVKD. Trimming removed 0 bases from V and 2 bases from J, with 11 bases in between. This CDR3 is built from 15 residues. The CDR3 DNA reads TGTGCCATCAGTGAGTCGAGAGGGGTTACCTACGAGCAGTACTTC. Protein sequence: CAISESRGVTYEQYF.

The count of this clone is one. J is TRBJ2-6 and V is TRBV7-9, with D perhaps matching TRBD1 or TRBD2 (5 bases each). Germline loops: CDR1 SEHNR, CDR2 FQNEAQ (reference sequence). This CDR3 spans 14 amino acids. The V end was cut by 8 bases, the J end by 4 bases, with 12 bases between. The CDR3 nucleotides read TGTGCCAGCGGGGGACCAACGGGGGCCAACGTCCTGACTTTC. Protein: CASGGPTGANVLTF.

The chain is built from TRBV28 and TRBJ2-1; no clear D gene. This CDR3 has 15 residues. Trimming stripped 2 bases from V and 0 bases from J, with 8 bases between. The germline gives CDR1 MDHEN, CDR2 SYDVKM. Here the CDR3 reads CASSLSSNSYNEQFF. The CDR3 region has the DNA TGTGCCAGCAGTTTAAGTTCAAACTCCTACAATGAGCAGTTCTTC. Filled out from reference TRBV28 and TRBJ2-1, the complete variable domain reads DVKVTQSSRYLVKRTGEKVFLECVQDMDHENMFWYRQDPGLGLRLIYFSYDVKMKEKGDIPEGYSVSREKKERFSLILESASTNQTSMYLCASSLSSNSYNEQFFGPGTRLTVL.

This chain connects TRBV10-3 to TRBJ2-5; 8 bases match TRBD2. Germline lookup yields CDR1 ENHRY and CDR2 SYGVKD. CDR3 length: 17 amino acids. Trimming at V came to 1 base and at J to 0 bases, leaving 7 bases not matched to a gene. This chain's CDR3 is CAISEFILAGNQETQYF. The CDR3 bases are TGTGCCATCAGTGAGTTCATTCTAGCGGGTAACCAAGAGACCCAGTACTTC.

The V call is TRBV27, the J call TRBJ1-6, with a weak D call TRBD1 (6 bases). The CDR3 is 16 residues long. Germline V gene sequence: CDR1 MNHEY, CDR2 SMNVEV (reference sequence). V lost 1 base and J 6 bases, leaving 13 bases between the germline ends. CDR3 nucleotides: TGTGCCAGCAGTTTATGGGCCACAGGGCCTAATTCACCCCTCCACTTT. Protein sequence: CASSLWATGPNSPLHF.